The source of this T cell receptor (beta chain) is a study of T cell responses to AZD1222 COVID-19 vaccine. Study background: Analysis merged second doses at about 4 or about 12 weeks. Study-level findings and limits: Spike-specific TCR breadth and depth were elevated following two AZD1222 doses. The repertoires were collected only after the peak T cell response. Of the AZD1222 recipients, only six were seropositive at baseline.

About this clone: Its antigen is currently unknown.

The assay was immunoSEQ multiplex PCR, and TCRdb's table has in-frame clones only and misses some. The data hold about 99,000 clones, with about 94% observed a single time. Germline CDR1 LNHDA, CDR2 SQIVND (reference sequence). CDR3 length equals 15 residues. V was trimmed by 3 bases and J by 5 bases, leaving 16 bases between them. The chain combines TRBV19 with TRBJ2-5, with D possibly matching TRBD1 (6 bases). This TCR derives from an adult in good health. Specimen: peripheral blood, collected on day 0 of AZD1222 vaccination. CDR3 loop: CASSILSQGSETQYF. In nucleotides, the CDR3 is TGTGCCAGTAGTATCCTGTCACAGGGCTCGGAGACCCAGTACTTC.